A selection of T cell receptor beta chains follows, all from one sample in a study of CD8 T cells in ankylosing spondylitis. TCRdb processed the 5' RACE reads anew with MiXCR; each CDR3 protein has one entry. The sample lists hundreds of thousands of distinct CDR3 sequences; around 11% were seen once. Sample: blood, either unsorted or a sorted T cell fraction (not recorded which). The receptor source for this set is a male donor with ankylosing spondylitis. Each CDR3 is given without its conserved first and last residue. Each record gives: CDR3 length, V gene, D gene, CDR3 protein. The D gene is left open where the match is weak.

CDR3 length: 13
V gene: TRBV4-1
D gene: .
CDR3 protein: ASSQQTEPNEKLF

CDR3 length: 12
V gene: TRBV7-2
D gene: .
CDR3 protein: ASLTSSYNSPLH

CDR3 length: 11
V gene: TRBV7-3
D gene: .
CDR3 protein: ASSRTNTDTQY

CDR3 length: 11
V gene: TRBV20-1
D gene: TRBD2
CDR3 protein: CSSGGDYNEQF

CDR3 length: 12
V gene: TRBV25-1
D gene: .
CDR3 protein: ASSDNRSIRPQH

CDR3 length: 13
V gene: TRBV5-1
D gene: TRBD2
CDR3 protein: ASTPSGGMENEQF

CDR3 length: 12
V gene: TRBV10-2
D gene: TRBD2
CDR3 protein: ASSDLAESYEQY

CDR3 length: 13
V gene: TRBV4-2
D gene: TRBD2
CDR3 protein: ASSPSGAVQETQY

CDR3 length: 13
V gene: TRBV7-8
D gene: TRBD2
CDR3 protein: ASSILAGNTDTQY

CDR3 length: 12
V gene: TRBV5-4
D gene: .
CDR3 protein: ASSTGGGRNEQF

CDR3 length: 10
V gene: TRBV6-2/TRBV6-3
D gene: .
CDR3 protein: ASSYQLGPQH

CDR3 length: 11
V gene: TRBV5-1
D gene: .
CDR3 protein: ASSLEVINEQF

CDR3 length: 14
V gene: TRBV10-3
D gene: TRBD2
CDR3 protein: AIRRLAGGLTDTQY

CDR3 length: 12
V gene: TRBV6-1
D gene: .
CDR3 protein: ASSPPLAAGELF

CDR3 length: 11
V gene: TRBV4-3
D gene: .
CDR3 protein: ASSHRPGNTIY

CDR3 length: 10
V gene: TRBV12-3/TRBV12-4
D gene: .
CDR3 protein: ASSLMEETRS

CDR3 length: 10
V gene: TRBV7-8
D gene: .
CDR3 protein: ASRDPLGEQY

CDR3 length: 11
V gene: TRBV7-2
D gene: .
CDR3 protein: ASSLGNFYEQY

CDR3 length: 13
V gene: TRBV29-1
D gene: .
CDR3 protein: SVGVRGLAKNIQY

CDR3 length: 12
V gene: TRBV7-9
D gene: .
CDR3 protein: ASSPGRSRETQY

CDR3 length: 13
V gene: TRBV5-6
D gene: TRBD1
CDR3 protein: ASSIRTGYYYEQY

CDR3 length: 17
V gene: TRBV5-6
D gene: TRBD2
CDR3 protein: ASSPGPTSGVSSYNEQF

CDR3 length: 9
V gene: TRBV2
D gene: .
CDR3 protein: ASEGPTSAF

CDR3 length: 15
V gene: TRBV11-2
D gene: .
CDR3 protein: ASSPFYSSASYNEQF

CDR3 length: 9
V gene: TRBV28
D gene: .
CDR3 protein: ASRYKDGYT

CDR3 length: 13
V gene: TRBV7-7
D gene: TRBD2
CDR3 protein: ASSLSPAGDNEQF

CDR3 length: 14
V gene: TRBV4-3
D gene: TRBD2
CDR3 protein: ASSAEVPGLAGEQY

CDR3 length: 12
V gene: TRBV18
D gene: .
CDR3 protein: ASSPQGNSYEQY

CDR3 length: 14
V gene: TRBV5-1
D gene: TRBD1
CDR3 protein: ASSRPGTGGFDEQF

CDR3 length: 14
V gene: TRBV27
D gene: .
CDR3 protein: ASSLRDSRSYNEQF

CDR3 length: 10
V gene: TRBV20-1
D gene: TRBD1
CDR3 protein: SARMGTAEAF

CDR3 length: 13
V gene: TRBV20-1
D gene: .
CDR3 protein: SARDRPAGVETQY

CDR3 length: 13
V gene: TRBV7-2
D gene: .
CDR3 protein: ASSGYWRAQGEQF

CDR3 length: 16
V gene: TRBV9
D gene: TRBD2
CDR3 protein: ASSVELAGAGAKNIQY

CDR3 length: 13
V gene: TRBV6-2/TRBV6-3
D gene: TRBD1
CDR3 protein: ASSPSDRAGWGQH

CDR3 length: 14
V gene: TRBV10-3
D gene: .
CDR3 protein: AISEGFSSGANVLT

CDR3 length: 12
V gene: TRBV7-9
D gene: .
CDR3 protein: ASSTGQNLGELF

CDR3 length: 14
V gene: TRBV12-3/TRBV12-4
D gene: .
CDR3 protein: ASSFGIGAWNTEAF

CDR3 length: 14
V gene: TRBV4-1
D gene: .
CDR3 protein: ASSQGTPLAKNIQY